The 16 T cell receptor beta chains in this list originate from one sample, sequenced in a study of Graves' ophthalmopathy and Graves' hyperthyroidism. Amplifying from RNA transcripts, the study obtained TCR beta CDR3 regions. RT-PCR with HTBI primers came first, then second-round multiplex PCR. TCRdb reprocessed the multiplex PCR reads with MiXCR, giving one entry per CDR3 protein. The sample holds around 1,200,000 distinct CDR3 sequences; about 40% are singletons and the top ten take roughly 10%. The sample was peripheral blood or thyroid tissue (not recorded which). These receptors were taken from an adult man with Graves' hyperthyroidism.

The chain links TRBV6-6 to TRBJ2-7; D gene unclear. V dropped 4 bases and J dropped 2 bases, with 12 bases sitting between them. This CDR3 spans 14 amino acids. In germline, CDR1 is MNHNY, CDR2 SVGAGI (reference sequence). The CDR3 nucleotides read TGTGCCAGCAGTTCTGGACCAGGCCCCTACGAGCAGTACTTC. Translation: CASSSGPGPYEQYF.

In its sample, this clonotype was seen many times. This rearrangement joins TRBV6-4 to TRBJ2-5; 12 positions agree with TRBD2. The V gene end was trimmed by 0 bases and the J gene end by 4 bases; junction bases not matched to a gene: 6. CDR3 length: 17 residues. The germline V gene has CDR1 MRHNA and CDR2 SNTAGT. The CDR3 here is CASSDSIRLAGAETQYF. In DNA form, the CDR3 reads TGTGCCAGCAGTGACTCGATCCGACTAGCGGGAGCAGAGACCCAGTACTTC.

V gene TRBV7-2 combines with J gene TRBJ2-7; 15 nucleotides match TRBD2. The CDR3 runs to 16 residues. Germline lookup yields CDR1 SGHTA and CDR2 FQGNSA. Trimming at V came to 6 bases and at J to 3 bases, leaving 6 bases not matched to a gene. The CDR3 here is CASSWTSGREDYEQYF. As DNA, the CDR3 is TGTGCCAGCAGTTGGACTAGCGGGAGGGAGGACTACGAGCAGTACTTC.

This chain uses TRBV19 with TRBJ2-7, with 12 bases lining up with TRBD1. The J segment lost 2 bases and the V segment lost 3 bases, leaving 5 bases of the junction unmatched. This CDR3 comprises 16 residues. CDR1 is LNHDA, CDR2 SQIVND, per germline (reference sequence). The CDR3, as DNA: TGTGCCAGTAGTATTCGGGGACAGGGGGCAACCTACGAGCAGTACTTC. Protein product: CASSIRGQGATYEQYF.

The chain is built from TRBV15 and TRBJ1-1, with a possible D match to TRBD1 (5 bases). Germline-derived CDR1 and CDR2 are LNHNV and YYDKDF (reference sequence). CDR3 length equals 14 residues. Between the trimmed V and J ends, which lost 3 bases and 4 bases, there was a span of 12 bases. The CDR3 region has the DNA TGTGCCACCAGCAGTCGCAGGGAGGGCACTGAAGCTTTCTTT. As protein: CATSSRREGTEAFF.

This clonotype was found many times. CDR3 bases: TGTGCCAGTAGTGTGGACAGGGTGCAACAGCCCCAGCATTTT. This translates into CASSVDRVQQPQHF. This chain uses TRBV19 with TRBJ1-5, with 8 bases that match TRBD1. Germline values: CDR1 LNHDA, CDR2 SQIVND (reference sequence). Trimming took 5 bases from V and 7 from J; bases not matched to a gene: 7. The CDR3 runs 14 residues.

To note about this clonotype: A much bigger clone sits one base away, suggesting this may be a read error. This likely comes from a read error, as the CDR3 has no conserved phenylalanine or tryptophan at its end. The chain combines TRBV4-1 with TRBJ1-6; a possible D gene is TRBD1 (6 bases). In germline, CDR1 is MGHRA, CDR2 YSYEKL. The CDR3 loop spans 14 amino acids. V shed 3 bases and J shed 13 bases, with 16 bases lying between them. The DNA of the CDR3 is TGCGCCAGCAGCCAGGGGGGCCTAGCCGTCCCCCTCCACCTT. Protein product: CASSQGGLAVPLHL.

This clonotype was counted many times. The V call is TRBV19, the J call TRBJ2-7; TRBD1 aligns across 8 bases. Germline V CDR1 and CDR2: LNHDA, SQIVND (reference sequence). This CDR3 region has 14 residues. V trimming: 2 bases; J trimming: 3 bases; junction bases outside the gene matches: 3. The CDR3 region is CASSIPGQVYEQYF. Here the CDR3 DNA reads TGTGCCAGTAGTATACCGGGACAGGTCTACGAGCAGTACTTC.

This clonotype was detected ten times or more. V is TRBV20-1 and J is TRBJ1-5, with D possibly matching TRBD1 (6 bases). The CDR3 has 13 residues. Between the trimmed V and J ends, which lost 5 bases and 6 bases, there was a span of 14 bases. Germline-derived CDR1 and CDR2 are DFQATT and SNEGSKA (reference sequence). The CDR3 here is CSAPPGVGQPQHF. The CDR3 nucleotides are TGCAGTGCTCCCCCAGGGGTGGGTCAGCCCCAGCATTTT.

Many counts were recorded for this clonotype. This chain uses TRBV9 with TRBJ2-7; D is unclear. From germline, CDR1 is SGDLS and CDR2 YYNGEE. CDR3 length: 14 amino acids. Trimming took 0 bases from V and 0 from J, leaving 7 bases between them. The CDR3: CASSVGVDSYEQYF. The CDR3 coding sequence is TGTGCCAGCAGCGTAGGGGTAGACTCCTACGAGCAGTACTTC.

As to this clonotype: One junction end disagrees with the germline gene, perhaps due to a read error. V and J are TRBV5-5 and TRBJ2-2; the D gene is possibly TRBD2 (6 bases). Germline V CDR1 and CDR2: SGHKS, YYEKEE (reference sequence). CDR3 length: 13 amino acids. CDR3 bases: TGCGCCAGCAGCAGGGACTTCACCGGGGAGCTGTCTTGG. Its translation: CASSRDFTGELSW.

This clonotype was detected ten times or more. The chain combines TRBV29-1 with TRBJ1-2; 11 nucleotides line up with TRBD1. Germline V gene lookup returns CDR1 SQVTM and CDR2 ANQGSEA. Trimming took 7 bases from V and 8 from J; bases not matched to a gene: 9. The CDR3 totals 13 residues. The DNA of the CDR3 is TGCAGCGCCGGCGGGACAGGGGGTCAAGGCTACACCTTC. Translation gives CSAGGTGGQGYTF.

This clonotype was counted many times. A junction boundary mismatches the germline segment, possibly from a read error. The V and J genes are TRBV4-3 and TRBJ1-1, with D maybe TRBD1 (5 bases). Germline CDR1 reads LGHNA; CDR2 reads YSLEER. The CDR3 totals 15 residues. The CDR3 region is CASSKDPGNEPEAFF. The CDR3 DNA follows: TGCGCCAGCAGCAAAGATCCAGGGAACGAGCCTGAAGCTTTCTTT.

This chain joins TRBV14 and TRBJ1-4; D perhaps matches TRBD1 (5 bases). The CDR3 is 16 amino acids. The V end was cut by 2 bases, the J end by 0 bases, with 10 bases between. Germline V lookup: CDR1 SGHDN, CDR2 FVKESK. The CDR3 spells CASSQRQTSTNEKLFF. The CDR3 DNA follows: TGTGCCAGCAGCCAACGACAGACCTCAACTAATGAAAAACTGTTTTTT.

This rearrangement joins TRBV6-1 to TRBJ2-7; 8 bases are shared with TRBD1. This CDR3 comprises 15 residues. J was trimmed by 4 bases and V by 8 bases; bases with no gene match: 13. The germline CDR1 and CDR2 sequences are MNHNS and SASEGT. The CDR3 sequence is CASGTRTGNSYEQYF. The CDR3 region has the DNA TGTGCCAGCGGTACAAGGACAGGGAATTCGTACGAGCAGTACTTC.

This clonotype was detected many times. The chain links TRBV19 to TRBJ1-1, with 10 bases fitting TRBD1. Losses at the gene ends were 5 bases for V and 3 bases for J; bases not matched to a gene: 3. The germline gives CDR1 LNHDA, CDR2 SQIVND (reference sequence). The CDR3 contains 14 residues. The CDR3 region is CASSAGTGDTEAFF. For the CDR3, the DNA is TGTGCCAGTAGTGCCGGGACAGGGGACACTGAAGCTTTCTTT.